The present T cell receptor (beta chain) was sequenced within a study of T cell repertoires in cytomegalovirus infection. Study summary: Both CMV infection and a matching HLA type were indicated by public TCR beta signatures. Study-level findings and limits: The response measured ex vivo was dominated by TCR beta clonotypes (HLA-C-restricted and CMV-specific).

Using its own MiXCR run on the reads, TCRdb lists one record per CDR3 protein. The table records 150,000 to 200,000 distinct CDR3 sequences, approximately 18% of them present only once. Germline CDR1 and CDR2: SGHRS and YFSETQ. V was pared by 0 bases and J by 1 base, with 13 bases between. The CDR3 has 16 residues. With respect to this clonotype: Its antigen remains unidentified.

The sample was CD8+ T cells from PBMCs. The rearrangement links TRBV5-1 to TRBJ2-5, with no clear D. This sequence was found in a human donor in good health (CMV status not recorded). Some clones in this sample may be carry-over from other donors' samples. The CDR3 here is CASSLAVGWSQETQYF. DNA for the CDR3: TGCGCCAGCAGCTTGGCCGTCGGCTGGAGCCAAGAGACCCAGTACTTC.